This T cell receptor beta chain came from a study of T cells in localized non-small cell lung cancer. This CDR3 region has 16 residues. Germline V gene sequence: CDR1 MNHEY, CDR2 SMNVEV (reference sequence). Trimming removed 4 bases from V and 9 bases from J, with 21 bases in between. Clones were sequenced by immunoSEQ multiplex PCR, and TCRdb holds only the in-frame ones, with some missing. The sample contains tens of thousands of clones, about 88% of which appear only once. The source of this sequence is a man aged 18 to 50 with stage I lung adenocarcinoma. The chain is built from TRBV27 and TRBJ1-4; the D gene is possibly TRBD1 (5 bases). Sequencing used peripheral blood, obtained before any cancer treatment. This CDR3 is CASSSPPTVLMKKLFF. CDR3 nucleotide sequence: TGTGCCAGCAGTTCCCCACCGACAGTATTAATGAAAAAACTGTTTTTT.